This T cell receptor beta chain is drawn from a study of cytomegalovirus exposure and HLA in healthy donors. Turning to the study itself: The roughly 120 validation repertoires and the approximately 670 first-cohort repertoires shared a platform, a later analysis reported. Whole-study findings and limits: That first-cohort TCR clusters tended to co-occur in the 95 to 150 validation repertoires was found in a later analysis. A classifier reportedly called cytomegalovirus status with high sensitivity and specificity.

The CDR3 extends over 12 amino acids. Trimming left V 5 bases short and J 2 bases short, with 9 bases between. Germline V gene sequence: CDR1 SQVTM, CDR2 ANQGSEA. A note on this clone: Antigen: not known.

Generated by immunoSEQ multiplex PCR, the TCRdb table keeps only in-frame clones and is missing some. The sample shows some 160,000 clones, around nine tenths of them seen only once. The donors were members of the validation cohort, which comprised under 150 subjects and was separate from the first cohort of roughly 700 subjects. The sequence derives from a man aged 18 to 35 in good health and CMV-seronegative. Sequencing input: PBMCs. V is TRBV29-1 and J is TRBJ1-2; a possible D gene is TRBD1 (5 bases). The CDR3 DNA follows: TGCAGCGTTTCGACAGAAAACTATGGCTACACCTTC. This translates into CSVSTENYGYTF.